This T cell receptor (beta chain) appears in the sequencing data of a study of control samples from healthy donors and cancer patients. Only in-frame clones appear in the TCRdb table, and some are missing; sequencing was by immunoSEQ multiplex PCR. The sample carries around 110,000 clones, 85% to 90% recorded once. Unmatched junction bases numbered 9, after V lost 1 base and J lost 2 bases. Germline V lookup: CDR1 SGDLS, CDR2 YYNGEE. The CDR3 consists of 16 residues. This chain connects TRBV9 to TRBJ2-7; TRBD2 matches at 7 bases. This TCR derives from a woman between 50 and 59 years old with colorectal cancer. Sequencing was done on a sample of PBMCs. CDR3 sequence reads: CASSVPWEGAPYEQYF. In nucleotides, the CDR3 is TGTGCCAGCAGCGTACCTTGGGAGGGCGCCCCCTACGAGCAGTACTTC.